This passage covers 15 T cell receptor beta chains from one sample sequenced in a study of blood T cell repertoires in COVID-19. Sequencing was performed with immunoSEQ multiplex PCR; in TCRdb, only in-frame clones are kept and a portion is missing. This table has 490,000 or so clones, 88% appearing once. Sequencing used PBMCs or T cells enriched from blood (not recorded which). These TCRs come from a woman aged 60 to 75 who had recovered from COVID-19.

This sequence joins TRBV2 and TRBJ1-6, with D hard to call. The CDR3 consists of 15 residues. Trimming removed 2 bases from V and 9 bases from J, with 14 bases in between. CDR1 is SNHLY and CDR2 is FYNNEI in the germline V gene. The CDR3 sequence is CASSEMGSSISPLHF. The CDR3, as DNA: TGTGCCAGCAGTGAAATGGGGAGCTCAATTTCACCCCTCCACTTT.

In its sample, this clone was seen a few times. The chain uses TRBV29-1 and TRBJ2-7; 8 positions agree with TRBD2. With V trimmed by 3 bases and J by 5 bases, 6 bases remained unmatched. The germline V gene has CDR1 SQVTM and CDR2 ANQGSEA. This CDR3 is built from 13 residues. CDR3 residues: CSVDGPGGHEQYF. The CDR3 DNA is TGCAGCGTTGACGGGCCGGGGGGGCACGAGCAGTACTTC.

V is TRBV5-6 and J is TRBJ1-1; D might be TRBD1 (6 bases). This CDR3 is built from 12 residues. Between the trimmed V and J ends, which lost 7 bases and 4 bases, there was a span of 11 bases. Germline V gene lookup returns CDR1 SGHDT and CDR2 YYEEEE. DNA of the CDR3: TGTGCCAGCGGTCAGGGGTCCACTGAAGCTTTCTTT. Translated, it gives CASGQGSTEAFF.

The chain recombines TRBV3-1 (or the pseudogene TRBV3-2) with TRBJ2-3; 7 bases align to TRBD2. This CDR3 comprises 14 residues. The germline V gene has CDR1 LGHDT and CDR2 YNNKEL (reference sequence). After removal of 7 bases from V and 6 bases from J, the junction contained 10 bases not matched to a gene. The CDR3, as DNA: TGTGCCAGCACCATTAGCGGGCGGGTGGATACGCAGTATTTT. Encoded protein: CASTISGRVDTQYF.

This chain links TRBV12-5 with TRBJ2-5, with D possibly TRBD2 on 7 matching bases. Trimming shortened V by 7 bases and J by 10 bases, and 22 bases separated the two germline ends. The CDR3 contains 14 residues. CDR1 and CDR2 (germline): LGHNT, FRNRAP. The CDR3 bases are TGTGCTAGTGCCTTGGGAGGGGGGGGAAGGGACCAGTACTTC. Its translation: CASALGGGGRDQYF.

The chain joins TRBV2 to TRBJ1-3, with D unresolved. Trimming shortened V by 5 bases and J by 0 bases, and 8 bases separated the two germline ends. The CDR3 length is 14 residues. Germline CDR1 and CDR2: SNHLY and FYNNEI. The CDR3 is CASSLGSSGNTIYF. The DNA for the CDR3 is TGTGCCAGCAGTCTAGGAAGCTCTGGAAACACCATATATTTT.

CDR3 coding DNA: TGTGCCAGCAGTTTCAACGGACAGCACGTATCCTACAATGAGCAGTTCTTC. Amino acids: CASSFNGQHVSYNEQFF. The chain links TRBV27 to TRBJ2-1; possibly TRBD1 for D (6 bases). The CDR3 runs to 17 residues. Looked up from germline, CDR1 is MNHEY and CDR2 is SMNVEV (reference sequence). V lost 3 bases, J lost 1 base, and 16 bases lay in between.

The chain links TRBV24-1 to TRBJ1-4; 7 positions match TRBD1. The V and J ends lost 4 bases and 3 bases, in that order; junction bases with no gene match: 1. Germline CDR1 is KGHDR and CDR2 is SFDVKD. The CDR3 consists of 14 residues. The CDR3 DNA reads TGTGCCACCAGTGAAGGGACAGCTAATGAAAAACTGTTTTTT. It is translated as CATSEGTANEKLFF.

V usage is TRBV27 and J usage is TRBJ1-1; 7 nucleotides line up with TRBD1. This CDR3 contains 14 residues. Germline trimming cut 7 bases from V and 1 base from J; bases unmatched to any gene: 6. Germline CDR1 is MNHEY and CDR2 is SMNVEV (reference sequence). The CDR3 DNA sequence: TGTGCCAGCAAATACACAGGGGCGAACACTGAAGCTTTCTTT. Protein product: CASKYTGANTEAFF.

The chain combines TRBV27 with TRBJ1-3; 9 nucleotides match TRBD1. The germline V gene encodes CDR1 MNHEY and CDR2 SMNVEV (reference sequence). V shed 5 bases, J shed 2 bases, and the junction held 4 bases outside the gene matches. This CDR3 region has 15 residues. As DNA, the CDR3 is TGTGCCAGCAGTCCGGGGACAGGGCCTGGAAACACCATATATTTT. This encodes CASSPGTGPGNTIYF.

This clone was seen once. V usage is TRBV2 and J usage is TRBJ2-5, with unresolved D. Trimming took 8 bases from V and 6 from J, leaving 13 bases between them. CDR1 is SNHLY, CDR2 FYNNEI, per germline. This CDR3 has 12 amino acids. The CDR3 region is CASHSSMKTQYF. CDR3 coding DNA: TGTGCCAGCCATTCCAGTATGAAGACCCAGTACTTC.

Of note for this clone: Within the sample, other DNA sequences also encode this same CDR3. The chain combines TRBV2 with TRBJ1-2; D not certain. The CDR3 runs to 15 residues. The germline CDR1 and CDR2 sequences are SNHLY and FYNNEI. Trimming removed 3 bases from V and 2 bases from J, with 13 bases in between. This CDR3 reads CASSELGGGNYGYTF. The CDR3 region has the DNA TGTGCCAGCAGTGAGCTAGGCGGCGGCAACTATGGCTACACCTTC.

V and J are TRBV7-2 and TRBJ2-5, with 13 nucleotides matching TRBD2. Germline CDR1 reads SGHTA; CDR2 reads FQGNSA. This CDR3 is built from 17 residues. Losses at the gene ends were 6 bases for V and 5 bases for J; bases not matched to a gene: 12. For the CDR3, the DNA is TGTGCCAGCAGTCGTGCCCTACTAGCGGGGGGGCGGGAGACCCAGTACTTC. It encodes CASSRALLAGGRETQYF.

This clone was seen once. The chain combines TRBV18 with TRBJ1-5; a weak D match, TRBD1 (6 bases). CDR1 is KGHSH and CDR2 is LQKENI in the germline V gene. This CDR3 spans 15 amino acids. V gave up 3 bases and J gave up 5 bases, with 14 bases separating them. The CDR3 DNA reads as TGTGCCAGCTCACCGGCGAGGGGGAGGGATCAGCCCCAGCATTTT. It is translated as CASSPARGRDQPQHF.

V gene TRBV5-1 combines with J gene TRBJ2-7, with D possibly matching TRBD1 (6 bases). CDR1 and CDR2 from the germline V gene are SGHRS and YFSETQ. The CDR3 is made up of 13 amino acids. V was clipped by 3 bases and J by 3 bases, with 10 bases between them. DNA of the CDR3: TGCGCCAGCAGCTCCCCGGACAGCTACGAGCAGTACTTC. It specifies CASSSPDSYEQYF.